This TCR beta chain was identified during a study of T cell repertoires in cytomegalovirus infection. There are a few counts of this clonotype. Its antigen remains unidentified. MiXCR was run by TCRdb on the reads, yielding one entry per CDR3 protein. Here the sample spans about 400,000 distinct CDR3 sequences, around a third being singletons. From germline, CDR1 is MNHEY and CDR2 SVGEGT. The CDR3 contains 14 residues. The trim removed 5 bases at V and 4 bases at J, leaving 5 bases unmatched. The clonotype was recovered from a human donor in good health (CMV status not recorded). Some clones in this sample may be carry-over from other donors' samples. This rearrangement joins TRBV6-2 or TRBV6-3 to TRBJ1-2, with 9 bases aligning to TRBD1. The sequencing used cultured PBMCs, collected from culture after CMV antigen stimulation. The CDR3 region has the DNA TGTGCCAGCAGTCCGACAGGGGGAAGCTATGGCTACACCTTC. Translated, it gives CASSPTGGSYGYTF.